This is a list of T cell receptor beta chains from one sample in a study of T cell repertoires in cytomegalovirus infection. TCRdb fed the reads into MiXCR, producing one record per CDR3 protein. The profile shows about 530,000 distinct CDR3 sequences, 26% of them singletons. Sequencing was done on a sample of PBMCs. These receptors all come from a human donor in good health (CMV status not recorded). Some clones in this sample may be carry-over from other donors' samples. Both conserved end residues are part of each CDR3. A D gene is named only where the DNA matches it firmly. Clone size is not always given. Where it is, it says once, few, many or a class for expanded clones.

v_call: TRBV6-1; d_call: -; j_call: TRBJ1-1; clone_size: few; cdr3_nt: TGTGCCAGCAGGGGACGGTTTTCCGAAAACACTGAAGCTTTCTTT; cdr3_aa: CASRGRFSENTEAFF
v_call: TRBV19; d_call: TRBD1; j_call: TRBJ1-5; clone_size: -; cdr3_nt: TGTGCCACCGGAAGGGACAGGGGTAATCAGCCCCAGCATTTT; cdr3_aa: CATGRDRGNQPQHF
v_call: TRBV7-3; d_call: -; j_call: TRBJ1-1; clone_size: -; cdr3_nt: TGTGCCTCTGCTAGGACTCTGAGCACTGAAGCTTTCTTT; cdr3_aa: CASARTLSTEAFF
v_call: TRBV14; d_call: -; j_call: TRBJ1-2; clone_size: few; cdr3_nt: TGTGCCAGCAGCCAAGTTGGCCCTAACTATGGCTACACCTTC; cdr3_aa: CASSQVGPNYGYTF
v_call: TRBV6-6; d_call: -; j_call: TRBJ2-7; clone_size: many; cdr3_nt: TGTGCCAGCAGCTATACAGGGTTCAACTACGAGCAGTACTTC; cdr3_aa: CASSYTGFNYEQYF
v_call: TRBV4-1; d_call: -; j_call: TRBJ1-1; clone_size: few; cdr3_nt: TGCGCCAGCAGACCGGGACAGAACACTGAAGCTTTCTTT; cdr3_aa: CASRPGQNTEAFF
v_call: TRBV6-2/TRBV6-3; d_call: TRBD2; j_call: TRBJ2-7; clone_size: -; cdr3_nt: TGTGCCAGCAGCCCTCTAGCGGGAGCACCTGATGAGCAGTACTTC; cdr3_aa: CASSPLAGAPDEQYF
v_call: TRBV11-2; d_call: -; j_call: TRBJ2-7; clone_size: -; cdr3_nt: TGTGCCAGCAGCTCGGACTTAAGCGAGCAGTACTTC; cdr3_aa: CASSSDLSEQYF
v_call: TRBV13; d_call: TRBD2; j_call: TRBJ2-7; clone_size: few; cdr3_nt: TGTGCCAGCAGCTTACGGGGACTAGCGGGAGGCCGGGACTTC; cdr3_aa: CASSLRGLAGGRDF
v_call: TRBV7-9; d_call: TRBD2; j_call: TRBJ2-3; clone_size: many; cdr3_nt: TGTGCCAGCAGCCCACCCCTAGCGGGAGGAAGTCCCCCAGATACGCAGTATTTT; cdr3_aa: CASSPPLAGGSPPDTQYF
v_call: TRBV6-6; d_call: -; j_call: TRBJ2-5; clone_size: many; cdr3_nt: TGTGCCAGCAGTTACCTTGGACAGCTGCAAGAGACCCAGTACTTC; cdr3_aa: CASSYLGQLQETQYF
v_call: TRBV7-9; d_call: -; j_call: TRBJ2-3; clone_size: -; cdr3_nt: TGTGCCAGCAGCCAAATGCCGGGGGATACGCAGTATTTT; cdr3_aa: CASSQMPGDTQYF
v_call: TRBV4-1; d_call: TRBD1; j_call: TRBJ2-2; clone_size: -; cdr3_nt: TGCGCCAGCAGGACCGACAGGGGAGCCTCCGCGAACACCGGGGAGCTGTTTTTT; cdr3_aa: CASRTDRGASANTGELFF
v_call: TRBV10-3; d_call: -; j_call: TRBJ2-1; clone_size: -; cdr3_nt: TGTGCCATCAAGAGTACACTGGGAGGCAATGAGCAGTTCTTC; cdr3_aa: CAIKSTLGGNEQFF
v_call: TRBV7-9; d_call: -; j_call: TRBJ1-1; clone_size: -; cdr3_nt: TGTGCCAGCAGCCCACATCGGACTGAAGCTTTCTTT; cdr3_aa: CASSPHRTEAFF
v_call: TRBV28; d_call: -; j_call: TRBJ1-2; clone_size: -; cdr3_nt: TGTGCCAGCAGGGGGGGAGGGCGAATCTCCTACTCTTCTAACTATGGCTACACCTTC; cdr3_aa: CASRGGGRISYSSNYGYTF
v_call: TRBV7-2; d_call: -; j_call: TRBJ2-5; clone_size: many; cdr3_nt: TGTGCCAGCAGCACCCTTATCCAAGAGACCCAGTACTTC; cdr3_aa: CASSTLIQETQYF
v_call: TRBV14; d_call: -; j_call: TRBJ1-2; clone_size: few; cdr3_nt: TGTGCCAGCAGCCAAGCTGGGGCTCTGAGGGGCTACACCTTC; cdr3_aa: CASSQAGALRGYTF
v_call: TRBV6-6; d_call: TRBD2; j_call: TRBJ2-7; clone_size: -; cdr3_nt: TGTGCCAGCAGTTACTCGACAGGAGGGAGCGGGAGGCCCTACGAGCAGTACTTC; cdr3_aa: CASSYSTGGSGRPYEQYF